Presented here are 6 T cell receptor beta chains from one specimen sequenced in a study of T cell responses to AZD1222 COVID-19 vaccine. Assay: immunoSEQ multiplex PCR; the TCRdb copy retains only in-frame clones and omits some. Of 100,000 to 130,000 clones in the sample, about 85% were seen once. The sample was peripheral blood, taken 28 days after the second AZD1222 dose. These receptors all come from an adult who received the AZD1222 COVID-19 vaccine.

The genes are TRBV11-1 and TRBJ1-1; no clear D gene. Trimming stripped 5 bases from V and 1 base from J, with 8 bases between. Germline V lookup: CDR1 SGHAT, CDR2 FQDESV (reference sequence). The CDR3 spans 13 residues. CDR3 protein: CASSLNWNTEAFF. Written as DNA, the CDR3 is TGTGCCAGCAGCCTTAACTGGAACACTGAAGCTTTCTTT.

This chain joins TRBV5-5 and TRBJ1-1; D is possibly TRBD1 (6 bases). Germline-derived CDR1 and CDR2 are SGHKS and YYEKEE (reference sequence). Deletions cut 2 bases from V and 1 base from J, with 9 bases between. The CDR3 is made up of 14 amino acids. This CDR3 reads CASSFSGENTEAFF. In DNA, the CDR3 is TGTGCCAGCAGCTTCTCAGGGGAGAACACTGAAGCTTTCTTT.

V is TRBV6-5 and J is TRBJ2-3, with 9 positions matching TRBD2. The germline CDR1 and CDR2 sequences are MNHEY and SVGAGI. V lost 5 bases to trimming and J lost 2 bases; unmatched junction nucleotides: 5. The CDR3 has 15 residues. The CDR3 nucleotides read TGTGCCAGCAGTCCTAGCGGGGCCTACACAGATACGCAGTATTTT. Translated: CASSPSGAYTDTQYF.

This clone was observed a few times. The CDR3 loop reads CASSQDLGVSYGYTF. As DNA, the CDR3 is TGCGCCAGCAGCCAAGATCTCGGGGTTTCCTATGGCTACACCTTC. The chain combines TRBV4-3 with TRBJ1-2; D is undetermined. Between the trimmed V and J ends, which lost 0 bases and 4 bases, there was a span of 12 bases. This CDR3 contains 15 residues. Germline CDR1 reads LGHNA; CDR2 reads YSLEER.

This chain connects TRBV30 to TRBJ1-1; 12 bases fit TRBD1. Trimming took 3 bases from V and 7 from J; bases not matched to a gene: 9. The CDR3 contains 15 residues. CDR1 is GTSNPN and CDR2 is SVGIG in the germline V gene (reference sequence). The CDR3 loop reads CAWSPRDRGLVEAFF. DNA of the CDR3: TGTGCCTGGAGCCCCAGGGACAGGGGGCTGGTTGAAGCTTTCTTT.

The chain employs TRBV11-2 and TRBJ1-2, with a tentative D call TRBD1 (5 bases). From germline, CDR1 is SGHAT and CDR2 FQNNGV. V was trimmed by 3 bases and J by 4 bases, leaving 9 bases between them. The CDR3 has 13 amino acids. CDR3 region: CASSLGPGYGYTF. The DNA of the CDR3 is TGTGCCAGCAGCTTGGGACCTGGCTATGGCTACACCTTC. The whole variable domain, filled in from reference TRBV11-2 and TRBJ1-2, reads EAGVAQSPRYKIIEKRQSVAFWCNPISGHATLYWYQQILGQGPKLLIQFQNNGVVDDSQLPKDRFSAERLKGVDSTLKIQPAKLEDSAVYLCASSLGPGYGYTFGSGTRLTVV.